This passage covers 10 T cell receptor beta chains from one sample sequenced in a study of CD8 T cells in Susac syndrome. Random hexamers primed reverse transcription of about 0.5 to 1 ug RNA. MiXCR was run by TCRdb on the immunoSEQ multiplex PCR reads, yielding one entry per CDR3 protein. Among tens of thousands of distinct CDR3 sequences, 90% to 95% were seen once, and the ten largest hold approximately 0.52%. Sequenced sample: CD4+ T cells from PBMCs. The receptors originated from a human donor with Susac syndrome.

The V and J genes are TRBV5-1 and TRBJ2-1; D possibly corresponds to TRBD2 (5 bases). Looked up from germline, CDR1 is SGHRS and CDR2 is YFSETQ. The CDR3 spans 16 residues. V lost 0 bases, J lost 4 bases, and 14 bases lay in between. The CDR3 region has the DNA TGCGCCAGCAGCTTGGGTACGGGCTCGGGATACAATGAGCAGTTCTTC. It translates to CASSLGTGSGYNEQFF.

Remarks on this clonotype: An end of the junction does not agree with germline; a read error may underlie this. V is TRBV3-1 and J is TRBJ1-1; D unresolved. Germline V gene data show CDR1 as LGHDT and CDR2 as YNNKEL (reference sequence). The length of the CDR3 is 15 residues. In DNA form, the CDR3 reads TGTGCCATCAGCCAGAGGCTCGAAAGAGGGACTGAAGCTTTCTTT. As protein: CAISQRLERGTEAFF. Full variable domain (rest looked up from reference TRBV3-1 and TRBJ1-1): DTAVSQTPKYLVTQMGNDKSIKCEQNLGHDTMYWYKQDSKKFLKIMFSYNNKELIINETVPNRFSPKSPDKAHLNLHINSLELGDSAVYFCAISQRLERGTEAFFGQGTRLTVV.

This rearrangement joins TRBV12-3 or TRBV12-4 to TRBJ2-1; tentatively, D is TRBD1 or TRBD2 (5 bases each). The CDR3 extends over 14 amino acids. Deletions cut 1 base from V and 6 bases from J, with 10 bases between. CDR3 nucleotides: TGTGCCAGCAGTTTAGGGGGCGCGGGCAATGAGCAGTTCTTC. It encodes CASSLGGAGNEQFF.

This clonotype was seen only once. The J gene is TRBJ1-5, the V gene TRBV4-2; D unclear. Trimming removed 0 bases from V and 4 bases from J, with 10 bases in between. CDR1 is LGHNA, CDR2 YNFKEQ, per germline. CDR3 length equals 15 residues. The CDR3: CASSQDSPGNQPQHF. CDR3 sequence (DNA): TGTGCCAGCAGCCAAGATTCTCCGGGGAATCAGCCCCAGCATTTT.

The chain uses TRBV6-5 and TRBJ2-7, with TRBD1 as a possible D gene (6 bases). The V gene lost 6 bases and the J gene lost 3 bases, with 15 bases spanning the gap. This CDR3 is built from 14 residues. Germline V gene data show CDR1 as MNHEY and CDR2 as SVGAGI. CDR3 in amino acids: CASSPVQGSYEQYF. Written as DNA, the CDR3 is TGTGCCAGCAGCCCCGTACAGGGAAGCTACGAGCAGTACTTC.

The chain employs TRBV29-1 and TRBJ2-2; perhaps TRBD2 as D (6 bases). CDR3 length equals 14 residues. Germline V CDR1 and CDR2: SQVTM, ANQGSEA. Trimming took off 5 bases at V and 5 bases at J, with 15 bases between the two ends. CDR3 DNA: TGCAGCGTTCGGGGACTCGCCACTACCGGGGAGCTGTTTTTT. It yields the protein CSVRGLATTGELFF.

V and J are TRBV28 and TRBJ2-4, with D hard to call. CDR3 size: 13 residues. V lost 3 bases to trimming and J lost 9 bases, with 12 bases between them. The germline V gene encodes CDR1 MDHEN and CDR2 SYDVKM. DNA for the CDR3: TGTGCCAGCAGTTTGGACCGACCCAGCATTCAGTACTTC. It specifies CASSLDRPSIQYF.

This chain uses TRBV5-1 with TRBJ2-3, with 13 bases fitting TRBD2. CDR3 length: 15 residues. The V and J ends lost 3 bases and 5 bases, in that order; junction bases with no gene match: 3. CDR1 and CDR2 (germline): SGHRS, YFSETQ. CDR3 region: CASSYRTSGGDTQYF. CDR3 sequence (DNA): TGCGCCAGCAGCTACAGGACTAGCGGGGGAGATACGCAGTATTTT.

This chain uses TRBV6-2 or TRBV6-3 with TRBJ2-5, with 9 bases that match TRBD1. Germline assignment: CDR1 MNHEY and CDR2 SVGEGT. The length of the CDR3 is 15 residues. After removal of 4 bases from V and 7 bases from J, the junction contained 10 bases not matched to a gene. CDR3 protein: CASSSLRTGEGTQYF. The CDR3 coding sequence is TGTGCCAGCAGTTCCCTCCGGACAGGGGAAGGGACCCAGTACTTC.

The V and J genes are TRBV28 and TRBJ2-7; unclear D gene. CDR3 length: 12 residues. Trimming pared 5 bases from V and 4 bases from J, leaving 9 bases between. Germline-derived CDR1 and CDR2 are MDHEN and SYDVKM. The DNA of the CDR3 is TGTGCCAGCAGTGTACAGAGATACGAGCAGTACTTC. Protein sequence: CASSVQRYEQYF.